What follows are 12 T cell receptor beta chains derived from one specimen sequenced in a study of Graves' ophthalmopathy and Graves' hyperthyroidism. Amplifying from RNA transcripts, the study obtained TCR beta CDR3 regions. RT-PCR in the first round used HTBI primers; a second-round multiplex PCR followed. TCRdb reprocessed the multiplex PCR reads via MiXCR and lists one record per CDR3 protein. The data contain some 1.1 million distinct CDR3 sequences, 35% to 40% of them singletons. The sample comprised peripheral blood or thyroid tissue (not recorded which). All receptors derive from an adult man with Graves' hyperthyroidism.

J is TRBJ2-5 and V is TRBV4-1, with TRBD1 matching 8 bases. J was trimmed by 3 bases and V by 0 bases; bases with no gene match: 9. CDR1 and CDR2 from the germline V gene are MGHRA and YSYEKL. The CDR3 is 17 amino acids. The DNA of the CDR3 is TGCGCCAGCAGCCAAGAAGAGGACAGGGCTTATAAAGAGACCCAGTACTTC. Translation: CASSQEEDRAYKETQYF.

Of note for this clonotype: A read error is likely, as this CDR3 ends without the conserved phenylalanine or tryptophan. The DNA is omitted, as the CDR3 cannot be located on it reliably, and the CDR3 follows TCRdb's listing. Here the CDR3 reads CASSQGPS. The rearrangement links TRBV4-2 to TRBJ1-6. Germline-derived CDR1 and CDR2 are LGHNA and YNFKEQ. The CDR3 is 8 amino acids long, termini counted.

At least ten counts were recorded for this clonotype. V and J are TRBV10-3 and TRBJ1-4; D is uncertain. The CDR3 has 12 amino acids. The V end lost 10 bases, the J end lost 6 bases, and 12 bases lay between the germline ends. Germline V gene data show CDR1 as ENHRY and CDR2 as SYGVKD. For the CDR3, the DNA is TGTGCCACCCGAAAGGCGGATGAAAAACTGTTTTTT. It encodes CATRKADEKLFF.

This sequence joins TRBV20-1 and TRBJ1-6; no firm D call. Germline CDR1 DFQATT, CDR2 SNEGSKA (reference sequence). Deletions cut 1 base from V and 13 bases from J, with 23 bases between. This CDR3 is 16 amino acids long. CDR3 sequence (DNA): TGCAGTGCTAGAGGAGAGAGGGTTGGTCGCAATCAGCCCCTCCACTTT. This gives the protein CSARGERVGRNQPLHF.

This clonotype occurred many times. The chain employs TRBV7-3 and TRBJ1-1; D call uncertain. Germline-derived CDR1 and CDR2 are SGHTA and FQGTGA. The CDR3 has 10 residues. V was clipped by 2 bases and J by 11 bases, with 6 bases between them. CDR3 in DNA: TGTGCCAGCAGCTTATACTACGCTTTCTTT. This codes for CASSLYYAFF. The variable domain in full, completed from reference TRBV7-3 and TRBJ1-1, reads GAGVSQTPSNKVTEKGKYVELRCDPISGHTALYWYRQSLGQGPEFLIYFQGTGAADDSGLPNDRFFAVRPEGSVSTLKIQRTERGDSAVYLCASSLYYAFFGQGTRLTVV.

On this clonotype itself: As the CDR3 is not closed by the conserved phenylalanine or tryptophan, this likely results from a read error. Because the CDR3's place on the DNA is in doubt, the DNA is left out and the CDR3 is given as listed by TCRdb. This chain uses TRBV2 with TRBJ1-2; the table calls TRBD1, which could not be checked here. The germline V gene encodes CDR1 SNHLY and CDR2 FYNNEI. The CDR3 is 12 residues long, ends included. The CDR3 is CASSRGRGGDTI.

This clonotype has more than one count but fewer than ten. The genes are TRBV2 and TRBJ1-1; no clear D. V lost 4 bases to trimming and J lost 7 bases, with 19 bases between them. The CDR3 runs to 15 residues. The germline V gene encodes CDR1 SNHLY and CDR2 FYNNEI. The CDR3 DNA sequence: TGTGCCAGCAGTGGGGCCCCGCGGTCAGCCAATGAAGCTTTCTTT. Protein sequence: CASSGAPRSANEAFF.

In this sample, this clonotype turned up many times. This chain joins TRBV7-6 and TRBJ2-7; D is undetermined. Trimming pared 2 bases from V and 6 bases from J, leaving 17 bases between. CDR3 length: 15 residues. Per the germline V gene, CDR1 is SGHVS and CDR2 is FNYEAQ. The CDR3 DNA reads TGTGCCAGCAGCTTACATCCCTCGACCACGCGCGAGCAGTACTTC. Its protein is CASSLHPSTTREQYF.

The CDR3 coding sequence is TGTGCCAGTAGTGTAGGGACTAAGGGCAATCAGCCCCAGCATTTT. Translating it yields CASSVGTKGNQPQHF. The chain is built from TRBV19 and TRBJ1-5, with D possibly being TRBD1 (5 bases). The germline V gene has CDR1 LNHDA and CDR2 SQIVND (reference sequence). Trimming removed 5 bases at V and 2 bases at J, with 13 bases between. The CDR3 sequence is 15 residues long.

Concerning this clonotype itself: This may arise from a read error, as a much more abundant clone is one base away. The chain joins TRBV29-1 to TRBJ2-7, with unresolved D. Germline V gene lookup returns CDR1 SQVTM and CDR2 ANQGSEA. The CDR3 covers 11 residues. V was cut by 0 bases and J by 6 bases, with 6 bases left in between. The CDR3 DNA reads TGCAGCGTTGAAGAAGGGCCCGAGCAGTACTTC. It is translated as CSVEEGPEQYF.

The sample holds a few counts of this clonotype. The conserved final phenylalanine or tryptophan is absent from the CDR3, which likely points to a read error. The CDR3 bases are TGCAGTGCTAGAACCAGGGGGAACAGCAATCAGCCCCAGCATTCT. Its protein is CSARTRGNSNQPQHS. V and J are TRBV20-1 and TRBJ1-5, with 7 bases fitting TRBD1. CDR3 length: 15 amino acids. The ends lost 2 bases at V and 1 base at J; junction bases unmatched: 5. Germline CDR1 DFQATT, CDR2 SNEGSKA (reference sequence).

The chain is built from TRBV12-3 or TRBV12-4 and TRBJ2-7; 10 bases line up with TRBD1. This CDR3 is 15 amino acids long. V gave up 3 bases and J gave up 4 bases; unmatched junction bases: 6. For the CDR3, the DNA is TGTGCCAGCAGTTTCTCCGGGACAGGGGATTACGAGCAGTACTTC. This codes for CASSFSGTGDYEQYF.